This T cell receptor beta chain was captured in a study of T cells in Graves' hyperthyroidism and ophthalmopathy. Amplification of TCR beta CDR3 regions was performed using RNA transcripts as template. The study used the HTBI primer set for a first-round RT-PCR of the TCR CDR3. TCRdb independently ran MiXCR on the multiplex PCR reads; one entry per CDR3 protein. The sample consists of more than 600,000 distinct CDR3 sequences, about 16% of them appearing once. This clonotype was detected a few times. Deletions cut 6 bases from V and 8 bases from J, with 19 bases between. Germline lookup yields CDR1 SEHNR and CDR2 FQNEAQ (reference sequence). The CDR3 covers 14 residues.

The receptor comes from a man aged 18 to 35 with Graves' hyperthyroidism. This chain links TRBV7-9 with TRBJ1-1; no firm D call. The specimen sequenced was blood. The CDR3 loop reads CASSSSKDYVEAFF. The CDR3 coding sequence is TGTGCCAGCAGTTCTAGTAAGGACTACGTAGAAGCTTTCTTT. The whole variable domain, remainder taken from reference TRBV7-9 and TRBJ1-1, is DTGVSQNPRHKITKRGQNVTFRCDPISEHNRLYWYRQTLGQGPEFLTYFQNEAQLEKSRLLSDRFSAERPKGSFSTLEIQRTEQGDSAMYLCASSSSKDYVEAFFGQGTRLTVV.